This T cell receptor (beta chain) was recovered during a study of cytomegalovirus exposure and HLA in healthy donors. Study-wide findings and caveats: The classifier was said to identify cytomegalovirus status with high specificity and sensitivity.

With 60 Vbeta and 13 Jbeta primers, the PCR was carried out. The table came from immunoSEQ multiplex PCR; TCRdb's copy has only in-frame clones and leaves some out. Among about 200,000 clones listed, around 86% were seen once. From germline, CDR1 is MNHNS and CDR2 SASEGT. Trimming removed 6 bases at V and 7 bases at J, with 19 bases between. CDR3 length equals 15 residues. In regard to this clone: Its cognate antigen is unknown.

This receptor was identified in a woman in her 50s in good health and CMV-seropositive. Material for sequencing was PBMCs. The chain couples TRBV6-1 to TRBJ2-1; D possibly corresponds to TRBD1 (5 bases). As DNA, the CDR3 is TGTGCCAGCAGACGACCGAGTGGGGCCCGTAATGAGCAGTTCTTC. Translating it yields CASRRPSGARNEQFF.